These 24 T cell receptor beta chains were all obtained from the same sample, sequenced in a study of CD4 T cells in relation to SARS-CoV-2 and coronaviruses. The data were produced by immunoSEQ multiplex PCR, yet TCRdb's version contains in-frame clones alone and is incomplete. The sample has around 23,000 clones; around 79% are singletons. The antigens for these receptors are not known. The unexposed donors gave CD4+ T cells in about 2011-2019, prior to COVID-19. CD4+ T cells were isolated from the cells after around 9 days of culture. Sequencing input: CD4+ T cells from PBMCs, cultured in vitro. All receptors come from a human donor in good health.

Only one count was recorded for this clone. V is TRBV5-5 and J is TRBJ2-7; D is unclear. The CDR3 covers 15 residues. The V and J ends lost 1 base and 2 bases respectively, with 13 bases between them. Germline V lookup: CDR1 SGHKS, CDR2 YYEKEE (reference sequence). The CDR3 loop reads CASSLYPAGPYEQYF. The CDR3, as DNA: TGTGCCAGCAGCTTGTATCCAGCAGGCCCCTACGAGCAGTACTTC.

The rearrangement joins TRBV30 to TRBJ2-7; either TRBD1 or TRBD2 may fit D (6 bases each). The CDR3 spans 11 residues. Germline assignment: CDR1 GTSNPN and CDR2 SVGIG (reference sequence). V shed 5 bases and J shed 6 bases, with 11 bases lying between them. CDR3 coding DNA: TGTGCCTGGGGGGGGCTCGGCGAGCAGTACTTC. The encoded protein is CAWGGLGEQYF.

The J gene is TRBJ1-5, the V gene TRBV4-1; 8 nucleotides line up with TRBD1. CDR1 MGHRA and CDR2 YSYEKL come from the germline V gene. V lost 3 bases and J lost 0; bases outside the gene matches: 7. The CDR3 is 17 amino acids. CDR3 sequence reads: CASSQPGTGVSNQPQHF. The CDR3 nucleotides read TGCGCCAGCAGCCAGCCCGGGACAGGAGTTAGCAATCAGCCCCAGCATTTT.

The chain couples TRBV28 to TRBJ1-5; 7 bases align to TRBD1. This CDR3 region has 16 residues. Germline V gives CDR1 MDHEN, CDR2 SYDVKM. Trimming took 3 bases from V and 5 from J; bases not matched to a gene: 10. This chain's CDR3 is CASSLMGRGEDQPQHF. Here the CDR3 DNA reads TGTGCCAGCAGTTTGATGGGCAGGGGGGAGGATCAGCCCCAGCATTTT.

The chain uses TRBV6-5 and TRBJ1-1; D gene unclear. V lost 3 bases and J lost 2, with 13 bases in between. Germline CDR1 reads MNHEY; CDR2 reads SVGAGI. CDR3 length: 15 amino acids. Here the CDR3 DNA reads TGTGCCAGCAGTTATTCCTCGGACGCTAACACTGAAGCTTTCTTT. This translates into CASSYSSDANTEAFF.

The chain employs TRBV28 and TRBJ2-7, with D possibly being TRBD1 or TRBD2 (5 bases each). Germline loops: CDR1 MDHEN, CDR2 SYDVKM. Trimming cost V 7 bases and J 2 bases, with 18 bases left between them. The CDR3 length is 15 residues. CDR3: CASIPGPSTAYEQYF. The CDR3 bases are TGTGCCAGCATCCCGGGGCCATCAACAGCCTACGAGCAGTACTTC.

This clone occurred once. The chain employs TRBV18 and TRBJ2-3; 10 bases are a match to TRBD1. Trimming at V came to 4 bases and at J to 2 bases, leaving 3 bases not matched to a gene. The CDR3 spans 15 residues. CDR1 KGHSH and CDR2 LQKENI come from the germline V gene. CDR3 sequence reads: CASSLGQGNTDTQYF. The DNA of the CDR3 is TGTGCCAGCTCACTGGGACAGGGGAACACAGATACGCAGTATTTT.

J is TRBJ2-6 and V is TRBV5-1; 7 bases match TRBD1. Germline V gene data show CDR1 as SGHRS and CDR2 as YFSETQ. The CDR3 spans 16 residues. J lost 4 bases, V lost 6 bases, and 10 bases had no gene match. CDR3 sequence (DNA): TGCGCCAGCACCGGGACAGCTTCTTGGGGGGCCAACGTCCTGACTTTC. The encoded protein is CASTGTASWGANVLTF.

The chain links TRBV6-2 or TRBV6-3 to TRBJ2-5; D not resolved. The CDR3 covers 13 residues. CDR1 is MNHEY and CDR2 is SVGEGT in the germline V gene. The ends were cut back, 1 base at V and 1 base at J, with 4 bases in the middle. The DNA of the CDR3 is TGTGCCAGCAGTTACTACCGCCAAGAGACCCAGTACTTC. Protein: CASSYYRQETQYF.

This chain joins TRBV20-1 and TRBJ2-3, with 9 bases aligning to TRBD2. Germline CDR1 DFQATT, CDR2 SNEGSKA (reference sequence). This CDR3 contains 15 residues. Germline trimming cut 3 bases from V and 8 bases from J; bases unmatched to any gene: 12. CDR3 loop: CSASPRLAAYVTQYF. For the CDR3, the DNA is TGCAGTGCTAGTCCCCGACTAGCGGCGTATGTTACGCAGTATTTT.

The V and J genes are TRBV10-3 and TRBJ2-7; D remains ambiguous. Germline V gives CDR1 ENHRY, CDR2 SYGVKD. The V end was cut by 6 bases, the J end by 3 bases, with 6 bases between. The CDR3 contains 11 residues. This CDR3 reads CAISKDYEQYF. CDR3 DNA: TGTGCCATCAGCAAGGACTACGAGCAGTACTTC.

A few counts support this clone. CDR3 sequence (DNA): TGCGCCAGCAGCTTGGTAGGGGGCGAAGGGACTGAAGCTTTCTTT. It yields the protein CASSLVGGEGTEAFF. The V and J genes are TRBV5-1 and TRBJ1-1; TRBD1 aligns across 7 bases. CDR3 length: 15 amino acids. The germline CDR1 and CDR2 sequences are SGHRS and YFSETQ. V was clipped by 0 bases and J by 5 bases; unmatched bases: 7.

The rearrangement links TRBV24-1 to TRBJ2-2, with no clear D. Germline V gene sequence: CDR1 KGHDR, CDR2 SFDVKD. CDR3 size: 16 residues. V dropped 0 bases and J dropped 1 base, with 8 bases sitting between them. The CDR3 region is CATSDLGQENTGELFF. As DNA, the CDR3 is TGTGCCACCAGTGATTTGGGCCAGGAGAACACCGGGGAGCTGTTTTTT.

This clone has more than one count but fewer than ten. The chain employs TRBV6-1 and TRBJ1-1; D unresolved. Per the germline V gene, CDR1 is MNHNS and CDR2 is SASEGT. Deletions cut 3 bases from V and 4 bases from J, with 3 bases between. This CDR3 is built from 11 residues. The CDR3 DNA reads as TGTGCCAGCAGTGATGGCACTGAAGCTTTCTTT. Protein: CASSDGTEAFF.

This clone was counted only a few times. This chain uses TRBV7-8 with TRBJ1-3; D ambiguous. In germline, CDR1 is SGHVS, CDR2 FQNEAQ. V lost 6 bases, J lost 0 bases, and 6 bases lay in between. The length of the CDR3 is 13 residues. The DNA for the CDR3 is TGTGCCAGCAGACCGAGCTCTGGAAACACCATATATTTT. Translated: CASRPSSGNTIYF.

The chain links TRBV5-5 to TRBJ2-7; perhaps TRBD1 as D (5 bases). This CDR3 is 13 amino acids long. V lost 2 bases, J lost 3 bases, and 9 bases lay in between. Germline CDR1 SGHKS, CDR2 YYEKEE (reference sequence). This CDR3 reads CASSFDRLYEQYF. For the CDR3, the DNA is TGTGCCAGCAGCTTCGACAGACTCTACGAGCAGTACTTC.

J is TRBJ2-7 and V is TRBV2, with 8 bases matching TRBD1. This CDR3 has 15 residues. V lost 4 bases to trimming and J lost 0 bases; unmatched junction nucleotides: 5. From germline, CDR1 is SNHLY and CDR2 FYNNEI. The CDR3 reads CASSGGGTGSYEQYF. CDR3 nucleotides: TGTGCCAGCAGTGGGGGTGGGACAGGCTCCTACGAGCAGTACTTC.

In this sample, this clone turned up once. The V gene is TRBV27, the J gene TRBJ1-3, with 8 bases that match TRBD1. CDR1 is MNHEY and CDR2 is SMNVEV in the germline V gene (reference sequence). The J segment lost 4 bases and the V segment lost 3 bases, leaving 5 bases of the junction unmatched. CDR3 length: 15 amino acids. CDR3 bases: TGTGCCAGCAGTTTCAGGGGGCTATCCGGAAACACCATATATTTT. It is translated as CASSFRGLSGNTIYF.

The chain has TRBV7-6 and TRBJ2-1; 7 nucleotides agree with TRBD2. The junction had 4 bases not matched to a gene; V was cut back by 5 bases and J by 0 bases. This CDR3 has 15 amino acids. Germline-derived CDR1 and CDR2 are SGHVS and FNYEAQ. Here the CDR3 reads CASSPTSLSYNEQFF. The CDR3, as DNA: TGTGCCAGCAGCCCGACTAGCCTCTCCTACAATGAGCAGTTCTTC.

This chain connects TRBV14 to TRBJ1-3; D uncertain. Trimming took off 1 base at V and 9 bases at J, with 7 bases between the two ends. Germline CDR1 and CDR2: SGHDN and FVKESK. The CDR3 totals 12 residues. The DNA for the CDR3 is TGTGCCAGCAGCCAAGTTCAGAGCACCATATATTTT. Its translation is CASSQVQSTIYF.

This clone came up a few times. The CDR3 region has the DNA TGTGCCAGCAGTGAACGGGAGGACGAGTCCTACGAGCAGTACTTC. Translating gives CASSEREDESYEQYF. This chain joins TRBV6-1 and TRBJ2-7; 7 nucleotides agree with TRBD2. Germline V gene lookup returns CDR1 MNHNS and CDR2 SASEGT. This CDR3 spans 15 amino acids. J lost 1 base, V lost 2 bases, and 5 bases had no gene match.

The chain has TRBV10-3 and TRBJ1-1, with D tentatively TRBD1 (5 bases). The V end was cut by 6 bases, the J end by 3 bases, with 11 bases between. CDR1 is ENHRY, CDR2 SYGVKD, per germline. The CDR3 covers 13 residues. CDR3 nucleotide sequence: TGTGCCATCAGAGAAGAACAGGACACTGAAGCTTTCTTT. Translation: CAIREEQDTEAFF.

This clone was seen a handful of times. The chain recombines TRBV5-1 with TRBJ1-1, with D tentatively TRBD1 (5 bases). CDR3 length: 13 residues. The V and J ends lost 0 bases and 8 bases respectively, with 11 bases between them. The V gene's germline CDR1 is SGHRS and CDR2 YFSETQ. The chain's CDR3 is CASSLVLGGEAFF. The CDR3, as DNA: TGCGCCAGCAGCTTGGTTCTTGGGGGGGAAGCTTTCTTT. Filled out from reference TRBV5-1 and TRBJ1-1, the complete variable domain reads KAGVTQTPRYLIKTRGQQVTLSCSPISGHRSVSWYQQTPGQGLQFLFEYFSETQRNKGNFPGRFSGRQFSNSRSEMNVSTLELGDSALYLCASSLVLGGEAFFGQGTRLTVV.

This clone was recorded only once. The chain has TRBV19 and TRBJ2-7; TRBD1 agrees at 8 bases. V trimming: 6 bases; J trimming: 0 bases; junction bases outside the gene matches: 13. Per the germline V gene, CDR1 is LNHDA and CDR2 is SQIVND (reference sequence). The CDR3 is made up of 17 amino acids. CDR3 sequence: CASSSRTGHTFSYEQYF. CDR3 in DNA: TGTGCCAGTAGCTCCCGGACAGGGCATACTTTCTCCTACGAGCAGTACTTC.